This is a list of T cell receptor beta chains from one sample in a study of post-analysis software for immune sequencing data. TCRdb passed the PCR reads through MiXCR, listing each CDR3 protein once. The sample lists approximately 360,000 distinct CDR3 sequences, less than 40% occurring once. Source material: blood. Every receptor here comes from a girl between 5 and 17 years old with multiple sclerosis. Each CDR3 is given with its conserved first and last residue. D genes are given only for firm matches. Some rows mark clone size as missing; the rest say once, few, many or name a class of expanded clone.

CDR3 protein,CDR3 DNA,clone size,J gene,CDR3 length,D gene,V gene
CASSNRGGDYNEQFF,TGTGCCAGCAGTAATCGTGGCGGGGACTACAATGAGCAGTTCTTC,-,TRBJ2-1,15,-,TRBV12-3/TRBV12-4
CASSRWTGGRETQYF,TGTGCCAGCAGCCGGTGGACAGGGGGCCGTGAGACCCAGTACTTC,-,TRBJ2-5,15,TRBD1,TRBV7-2
CSASGPGTKLEQYF,TGCAGTGCTAGCGGACCCGGGACTAAACTCGAGCAGTACTTC,-,TRBJ2-7,14,TRBD2,TRBV20-1
CASSLLGTVCYEQYF,TGTGCCAGCAGTTTATTGGGGACAGTATGTTACGAGCAGTACTTC,once,TRBJ2-7,15,TRBD1,TRBV28
CSAGQGATETQYF,TGCAGTGCTGGACAGGGGGCGACGGAGACCCAGTACTTC,many,TRBJ2-5,13,TRBD1,TRBV20-1
CASSLGGVDEQYF,TGCGCCAGCAGCCTGGGAGGGGTGGACGAGCAGTACTTC,-,TRBJ2-7,13,TRBD2,TRBV5-1
CANSLAGAGLPYEQYF,TGTGCCAACAGCTTAGCTGGGGCAGGTCTACCCTACGAGCAGTACTTC,-,TRBJ2-7,16,-,TRBV7-2
CASSHDRPGQGGDTQYF,TGCGCCAGCAGCCACGATCGACCGGGACAGGGTGGGGATACGCAGTATTTT,many,TRBJ2-3,17,TRBD1,TRBV4-1
CASSLSSGPQHF,TGTGCCAGCAGCTTGAGCTCCGGGCCCCAGCATTTT,once,TRBJ1-5,12,-,TRBV14
CASSLGGLQQFF,TGTGCCAGCAGTTTGGGGGGACTTCAACAGTTCTTC,few,TRBJ2-1,12,-,TRBV12-3/TRBV12-4
CASSYSGELVPLTIYGYTF,TGTGCCAGCAGTTACTCGGGGGAGTTGGTTCCTCTTACCATCTATGGCTACACCTTC,-,TRBJ1-2,19,-,TRBV6-5
CASSLEGTSTDTQYF,TGCGCCAGCAGCTTGGAAGGGACTAGCACAGATACGCAGTATTTT,few,TRBJ2-3,15,-,TRBV5-1
CASSQDRESANYGYTF,TGTGCCAGCAGCCAGGACAGGGAATCAGCTAACTATGGCTACACCTTC,-,TRBJ1-2,16,TRBD1,TRBV7-2
CSARTGSGTDTQYF,TGCAGTGCTAGGACAGGGTCGGGCACAGATACGCAGTATTTT,few,TRBJ2-3,14,TRBD1,TRBV20-1
CASSFGTNYNEQFF,TGTGCCAGTAGTTTCGGGACCAATTACAATGAGCAGTTCTTC,-,TRBJ2-1,14,-,TRBV19
CASSQYTQGHEQFF,TGTGCCAGCAGCCAGTACACACAGGGCCATGAGCAGTTCTTC,few,TRBJ2-1,14,-,TRBV3-1
CASSSVSGDGYTF,TGTGCCAGCAGCTCCGTGTCAGGGGATGGCTACACCTTC,-,TRBJ1-2,13,-,TRBV7-9
CASTPRRPGIETQYF,TGTGCCAGCACCCCAAGACGGCCAGGTATCGAGACCCAGTACTTC,-,TRBJ2-5,15,-,TRBV6-2/TRBV6-3
CASSSGLRTYEQYF,TGTGCCAGCAGCTCCGGGCTCCGGACCTACGAGCAGTACTTC,-,TRBJ2-7,14,-,TRBV7-2
CASRSTTVTSNYGYTF,TGCGCCAGCAGATCCACGACGGTAACTTCTAACTATGGCTACACCTTC,-,TRBJ1-2,16,-,TRBV5-1
CASSREGASVEQYF,TGTGCCAGTAGTCGTGAAGGGGCTTCAGTCGAGCAGTACTTC,few,TRBJ2-7,14,-,TRBV19
CASSQEKRTGELFF,TGCGCCAGCAGCCAAGAAAAGAGAACCGGGGAGCTGTTTTTT,few,TRBJ2-2,14,-,TRBV4-1
CAISKGGSTYEQYF,TGTGCCATCTCTAAGGGAGGGAGCACCTACGAGCAGTACTTC,-,TRBJ2-7,14,TRBD2,TRBV12-3/TRBV12-4
CASSQDASGANVLTF,TGTGCCAGCAGCCAAGATGCCTCTGGGGCCAACGTCCTGACTTTC,-,TRBJ2-6,15,-,TRBV3-1
CASSRPSGSGYTF,TGTGCCAGCAGCCGCCCTTCAGGGTCTGGCTACACCTTC,-,TRBJ1-2,13,-,TRBV28
CSARPSIDRNAEAFF,TGCAGTGCTAGGCCCTCAATCGACAGAAATGCTGAAGCTTTCTTT,-,TRBJ1-1,15,-,TRBV20-1
CAISEYDGDNEQFF,TGTGCCATCAGTGAGTACGACGGGGACAATGAGCAGTTCTTC,few,TRBJ2-1,14,-,TRBV10-3
CASSVNGEGQPQHF,TGTGCCAGCAGCGTAAACGGGGAAGGTCAGCCCCAGCATTTT,-,TRBJ1-5,14,-,TRBV9
CASSTQVPSGANVLTF,TGTGCCAGTAGTACCCAGGTCCCCTCTGGGGCCAACGTCCTGACTTTC,-,TRBJ2-6,16,-,TRBV19
CASSSINRLVVNTEAFF,TGTGCCAGCAGCTCAATAAACCGGTTGGTAGTGAACACTGAAGCTTTCTTT,-,TRBJ1-1,17,-,TRBV14
CASSGGASTDTQYF,TGTGCCAGCAGTGGCGGGGCCAGCACAGATACGCAGTATTTT,few,TRBJ2-3,14,-,TRBV28
CASSDLAGGTYNEQFF,TGTGCCAGCAGTGACCTAGCGGGGGGAACCTACAATGAGCAGTTCTTC,-,TRBJ2-1,16,TRBD2,TRBV6-1
CASSQDTSGGAAETQYF,TGCGCCAGCAGCCAAGATACTAGCGGGGGGGCCGCGGAGACCCAGTACTTC,-,TRBJ2-5,17,TRBD2,TRBV4-1
CASSPQGLNEKLFF,TGTGCCAGCAGCCCTCAAGGTCTGAATGAAAAACTGTTTTTT,-,TRBJ1-4,14,-,TRBV9
CASSPDINTQYF,TGTGCCAGCAGTCCCGACATCAATACGCAGTATTTT,-,TRBJ2-3,12,-,TRBV12-3/TRBV12-4
CSARDWSMSGANVLTF,TGCAGTGCTAGAGATTGGTCTATGTCCGGGGCCAACGTCCTGACTTTC,-,TRBJ2-6,16,-,TRBV20-1
CASGYSDSTDTQYF,TGTGCTAGTGGTTACTCGGACAGCACAGATACGCAGTATTTT,few,TRBJ2-3,14,-,TRBV12-5
CASSLAGFVNTEAFF,TGTGCCAGCAGCTTAGCAGGGTTTGTGAACACTGAAGCTTTCTTT,-,TRBJ1-1,15,-,TRBV13
CASSYPGLNEQFF,TGTGCCAGCAGTTATCCCGGACTCAATGAGCAGTTCTTC,few,TRBJ2-1,13,-,TRBV6-5
CASSLDLNPGRYGYTF,TGTGCCAGCAGCTTGGACCTCAACCCAGGGCGCTATGGCTACACCTTC,-,TRBJ1-2,16,-,TRBV7-6
CASSPSLGGQTQYF,TGTGCCAGCAGCCCAAGTTTGGGGGGGCAGACCCAGTACTTC,few,TRBJ2-5,14,-,TRBV7-2
CASSRPPGTSVDITQYF,TGTGCCAGCAGCCGCCCACCTGGGACTAGCGTTGACATCACACAGTATTTT,-,TRBJ2-3,17,TRBD2,TRBV6-1
CASSGTGRTQYF,TGTGCCAGCAGCGGGACAGGCCGGACCCAGTACTTC,-,TRBJ2-5,12,TRBD1,TRBV12-3/TRBV12-4
CASSSTTSDRQFF,TGTGCCAGCAGCTCAACGACTAGTGATCGTCAGTTCTTC,few,TRBJ2-1,13,-,TRBV7-2
CASRSTRLNEQFF,TGTGCCAGCCGCTCAACTAGACTGAATGAGCAGTTCTTC,-,TRBJ2-1,13,-,TRBV7-2
CAITNRGGMNTEAFF,TGTGCCATCACCAACAGGGGAGGCATGAACACTGAAGCTTTCTTT,-,TRBJ1-1,15,TRBD1,TRBV10-3
CASSYSKGQPQHF,TGTGCCAGCAGTTACAGTAAGGGGCAGCCCCAGCATTTT,-,TRBJ1-5,13,-,TRBV6-5
CASSETGQGEVGQYF,TGTGCCAGCAGCGAAACCGGACAGGGAGAGGTTGGCCAGTACTTC,-,TRBJ2-7,15,TRBD1,TRBV9
CASSFDWAGEQFF,TGTGCCAGCAGTTTTGATTGGGCTGGTGAGCAGTTCTTC,-,TRBJ2-1,13,-,TRBV12-3/TRBV12-4
CSASDETNEQFF,TGCAGTGCTTCGGACGAGACGAATGAGCAGTTCTTC,-,TRBJ2-1,12,-,TRBV20-1
CASSHPGLAGVNNEQFF,TGCGCCAGCAGCCACCCGGGACTAGCGGGGGTAAACAATGAGCAGTTCTTC,-,TRBJ2-1,17,TRBD2,TRBV10-1
CASSQGYFGTGVNGYTF,TGCGCCAGCAGCCAAGGATATTTCGGGACAGGGGTTAATGGCTACACCTTC,-,TRBJ1-2,17,TRBD1,TRBV4-1
CASSFGQGYTGELFF,TGTGCCAGCAGCTTCGGGCAGGGGTACACCGGGGAGCTGTTTTTT,-,TRBJ2-2,15,-,TRBV5-5
CATSDIQGYYNEQFF,TGTGCCACCAGTGATATCCAGGGATACTACAATGAGCAGTTCTTC,-,TRBJ2-1,15,-,TRBV24-1
CATSRARGGTEAFF,TGTGCCACCAGCAGGGCCAGGGGGGGAACTGAAGCTTTCTTT,-,TRBJ1-1,14,TRBD1,TRBV15